This T cell receptor (beta chain) came from a study of T cell repertoires in cytomegalovirus infection. Whole-study context: CMV infection together with matching HLA type was indicated by public TCR beta signatures.

Regarding the study as a whole: Summed frequency of public TCR beta families distinguished CMV carriers with the relevant HLA. CMV-specific HLA-C-restricted TCR beta clonotypes dominated the ex vivo response.

This CDR3 is built from 16 residues. Germline values: CDR1 SEHNR, CDR2 FQNEAQ (reference sequence). J lost 5 bases, V lost 5 bases, and 5 bases had no gene match. TCRdb fed the reads into MiXCR, producing one record per CDR3 protein. The sample has approximately 300,000 distinct CDR3 sequences; approximately 25% are singletons. Ten or more counts support this clonotype. Its antigen is not identified. This clonotype originated in a human donor in good health (CMV status not recorded). Some clones in this sample may be carry-over from other donors' samples. Here the sequenced sample was cultured PBMCs, taken from culture after CMV antigen stimulation. The chain joins TRBV7-9 to TRBJ2-1; 14 positions match TRBD2. Here the CDR3 DNA reads TGTGCCAGCAGCGGGGGACTAGCGGGAGAGGACAATGAGCAGTTCTTC. Amino acids: CASSGGLAGEDNEQFF.